This TCR beta chain was profiled in a study of shared clonotypes between healthy human individuals. The study enrolled healthy HIV-negative adults without recent acute infections or vaccinations as donors. Assay: immunoSEQ multiplex PCR; the TCRdb copy retains only in-frame clones and omits some. This repertoire shows 100,000 to 120,000 clones, roughly 70% found once; its top ten account for roughly a quarter. As regards this clone: Its antigen is unidentified.

Study-level points and caveats: Between a few donors, naive CD4 clonotypes were shared at a level of approximately 5%.

The CDR3 runs 14 residues. CDR1 and CDR2 (germline): SGDLS, YYNGEE. Losses at the gene ends were 7 bases for V and 1 base for J; bases not matched to a gene: 6. The source is a woman in her 30s in good health. This chain uses TRBV9 with TRBJ2-3, with 7 bases aligning to TRBD2. The sequencing input was memory CD8+ T cells sorted from blood. Subset of the sample: CD45RO+ cells pooled with CCR7-negative TemRA cells. The CDR3 bases are TGTGCCAGCGGGGGGGACGGTCGCACAGATACGCAGTATTTT. Translated, it gives CASGGDGRTDTQYF.